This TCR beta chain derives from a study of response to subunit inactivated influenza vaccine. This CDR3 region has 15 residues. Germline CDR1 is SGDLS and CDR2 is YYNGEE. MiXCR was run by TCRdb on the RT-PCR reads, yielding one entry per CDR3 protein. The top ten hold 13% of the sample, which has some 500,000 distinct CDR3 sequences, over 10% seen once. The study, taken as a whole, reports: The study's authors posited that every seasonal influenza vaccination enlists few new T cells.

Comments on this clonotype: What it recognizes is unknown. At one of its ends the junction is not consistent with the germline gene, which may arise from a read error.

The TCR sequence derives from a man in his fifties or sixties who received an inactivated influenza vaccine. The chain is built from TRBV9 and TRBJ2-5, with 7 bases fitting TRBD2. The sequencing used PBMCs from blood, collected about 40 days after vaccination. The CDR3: CGSSVAPSGKETQYF. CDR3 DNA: TGTGGCAGCAGCGTAGCGCCTAGCGGAAAAGAGACCCAGTACTTC. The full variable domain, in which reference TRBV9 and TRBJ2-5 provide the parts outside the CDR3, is DSGVTQTPKHLITATGQRVTLRCSPRSGDLSVYWYQQSLDQGLQFLIQYYNGEERAKGNILERFSAQQFPDLHSELNLSSLELGDSALYFCGSSVAPSGKETQYFGPGTRLLVL.